The TCR beta chain under discussion was sequenced for a study of T cells in Graves' hyperthyroidism and ophthalmopathy. Study-wide results and limits: The model anticipated ophthalmopathy a median 6.5 months pre-onset.

With regard to this clonotype: Antigen unknown.

Amplified TCR beta CDR3 regions derived from RNA transcripts. The study used the HTBI primer set for a first-round RT-PCR of the TCR CDR3. TCRdb itself ran the multiplex PCR reads through MiXCR, one entry per CDR3 protein. The sample lists around 580,000 distinct CDR3 sequences; 35% to 55% were seen once. The sequence was obtained from a woman in her late teens or twenties with Graves' hyperthyroidism. The specimen sequenced was peripheral blood or thyroid tissue (not recorded which).

The CDR3 DNA follows: TGCAGTGCCCCGACGGACAGGGCCACGGACACTGAAGCTTTCTTT. Amino acid sequence: CSAPTDRATDTEAFF. The chain is built from TRBV20-1 and TRBJ1-1; 8 nucleotides match TRBD1. The CDR3 contains 15 residues. Germline V lookup: CDR1 DFQATT, CDR2 SNEGSKA (reference sequence). V lost 6 bases, J lost 3 bases, and 12 bases stayed unmatched.